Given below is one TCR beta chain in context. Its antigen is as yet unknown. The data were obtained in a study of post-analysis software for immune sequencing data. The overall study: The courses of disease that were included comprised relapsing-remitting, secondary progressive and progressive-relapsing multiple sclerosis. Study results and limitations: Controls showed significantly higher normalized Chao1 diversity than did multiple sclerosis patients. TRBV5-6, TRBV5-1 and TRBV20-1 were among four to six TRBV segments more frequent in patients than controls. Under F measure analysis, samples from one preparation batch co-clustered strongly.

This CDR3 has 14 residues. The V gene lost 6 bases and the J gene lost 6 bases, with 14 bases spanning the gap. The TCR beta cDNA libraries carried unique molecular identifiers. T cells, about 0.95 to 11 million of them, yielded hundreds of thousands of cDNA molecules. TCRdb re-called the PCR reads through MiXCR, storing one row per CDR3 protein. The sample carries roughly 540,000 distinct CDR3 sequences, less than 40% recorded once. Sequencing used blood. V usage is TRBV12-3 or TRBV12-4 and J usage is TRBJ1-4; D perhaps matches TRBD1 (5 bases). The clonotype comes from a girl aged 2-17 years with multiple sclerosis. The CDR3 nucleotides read TGTGCCAGCAGCTTAAGGGGAGGCGATGAAAAACTGTTTTTT. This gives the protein CASSLRGGDEKLFF.